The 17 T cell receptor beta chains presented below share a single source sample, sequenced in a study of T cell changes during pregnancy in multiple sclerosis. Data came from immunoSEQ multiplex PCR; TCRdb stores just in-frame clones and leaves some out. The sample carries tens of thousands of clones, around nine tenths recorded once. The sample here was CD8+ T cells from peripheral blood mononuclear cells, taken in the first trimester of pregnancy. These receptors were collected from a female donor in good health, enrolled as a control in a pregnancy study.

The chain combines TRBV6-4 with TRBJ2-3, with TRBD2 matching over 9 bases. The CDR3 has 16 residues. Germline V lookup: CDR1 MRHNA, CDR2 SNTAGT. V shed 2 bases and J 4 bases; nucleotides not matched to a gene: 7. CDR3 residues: CASSDLGGGAPDTQYF. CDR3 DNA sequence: TGTGCCAGCAGTGACCTTGGCGGGGGGGCCCCAGATACGCAGTATTTT.

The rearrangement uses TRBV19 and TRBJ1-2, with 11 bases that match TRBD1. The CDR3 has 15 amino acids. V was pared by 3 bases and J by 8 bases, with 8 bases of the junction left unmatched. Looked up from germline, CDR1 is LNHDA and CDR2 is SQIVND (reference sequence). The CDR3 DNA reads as TGTGCCAGTAGTATCTGGACAGGGGGCCTAGACGGCTACACCTTC. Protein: CASSIWTGGLDGYTF.

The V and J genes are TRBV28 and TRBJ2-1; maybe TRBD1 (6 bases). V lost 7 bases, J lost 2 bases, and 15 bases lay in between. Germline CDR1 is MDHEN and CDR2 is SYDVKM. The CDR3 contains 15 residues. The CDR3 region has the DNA TGTGCCAGCACCCTTAGGGACACCACCTACAATGAGCAGTTCTTC. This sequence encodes CASTLRDTTYNEQFF.

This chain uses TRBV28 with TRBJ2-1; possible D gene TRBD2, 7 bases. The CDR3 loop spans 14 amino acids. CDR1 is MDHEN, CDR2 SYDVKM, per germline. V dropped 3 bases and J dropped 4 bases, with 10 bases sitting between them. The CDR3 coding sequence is TGTGCCAGCAGTTTGAGGGGGGGTTACAATGAGCAGTTCTTC. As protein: CASSLRGGYNEQFF.

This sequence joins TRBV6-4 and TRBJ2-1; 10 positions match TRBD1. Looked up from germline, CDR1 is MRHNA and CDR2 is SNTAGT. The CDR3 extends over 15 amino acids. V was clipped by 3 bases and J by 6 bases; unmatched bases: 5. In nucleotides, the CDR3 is TGTGCCAGCAGTGAACGGACAGGGGGAGGCAATGAGCAGTTCTTC. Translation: CASSERTGGGNEQFF.

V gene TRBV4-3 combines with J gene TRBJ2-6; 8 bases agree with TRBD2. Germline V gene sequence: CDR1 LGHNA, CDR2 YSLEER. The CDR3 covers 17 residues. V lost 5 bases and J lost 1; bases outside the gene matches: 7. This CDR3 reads CASSESGSSSGANVLTF. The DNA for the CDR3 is TGCGCCAGCAGCGAGAGCGGGAGCTCTTCTGGGGCCAACGTCCTGACTTTC.

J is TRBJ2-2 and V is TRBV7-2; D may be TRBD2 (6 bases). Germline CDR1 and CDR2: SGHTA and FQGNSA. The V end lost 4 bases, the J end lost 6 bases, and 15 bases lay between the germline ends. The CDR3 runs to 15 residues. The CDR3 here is CASSSTLGGAGELFF. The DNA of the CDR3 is TGTGCCAGCAGCTCCACCTTGGGGGGTGCCGGGGAGCTGTTTTTT.

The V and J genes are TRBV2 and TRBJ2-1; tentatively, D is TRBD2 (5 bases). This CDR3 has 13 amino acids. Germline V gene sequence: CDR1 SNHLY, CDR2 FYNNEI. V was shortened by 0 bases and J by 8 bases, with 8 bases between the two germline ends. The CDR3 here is CASSEADSDEQFF. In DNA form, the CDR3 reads TGTGCCAGCAGTGAAGCGGATAGCGATGAGCAGTTCTTC.

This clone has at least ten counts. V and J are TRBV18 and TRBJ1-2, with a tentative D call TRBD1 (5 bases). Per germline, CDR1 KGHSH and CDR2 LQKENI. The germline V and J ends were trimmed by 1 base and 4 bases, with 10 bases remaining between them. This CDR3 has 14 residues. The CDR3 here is CASSPLVRAYGYTF. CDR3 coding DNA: TGTGCCAGCTCACCACTGGTCAGGGCCTATGGCTACACCTTC.

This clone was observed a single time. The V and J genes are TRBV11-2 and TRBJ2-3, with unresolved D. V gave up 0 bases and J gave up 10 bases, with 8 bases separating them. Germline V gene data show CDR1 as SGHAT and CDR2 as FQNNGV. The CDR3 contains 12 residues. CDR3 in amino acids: CASSLDWQAQYF. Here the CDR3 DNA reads TGTGCCAGCAGCTTAGACTGGCAGGCGCAGTATTTT.

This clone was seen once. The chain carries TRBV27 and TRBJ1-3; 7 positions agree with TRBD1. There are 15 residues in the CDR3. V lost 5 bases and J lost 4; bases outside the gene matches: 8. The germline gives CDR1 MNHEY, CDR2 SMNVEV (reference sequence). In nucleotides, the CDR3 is TGTGCCAGCAGTACCATTACAGGGGACGGAAACACCATATATTTT. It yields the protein CASSTITGDGNTIYF.

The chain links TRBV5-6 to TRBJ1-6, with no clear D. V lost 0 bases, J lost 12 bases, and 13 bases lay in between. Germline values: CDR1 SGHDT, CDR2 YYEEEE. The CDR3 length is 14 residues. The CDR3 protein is CASSLESTRGPLHF. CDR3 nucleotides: TGTGCCAGCAGCTTGGAGAGTACCCGGGGACCCCTCCACTTT.

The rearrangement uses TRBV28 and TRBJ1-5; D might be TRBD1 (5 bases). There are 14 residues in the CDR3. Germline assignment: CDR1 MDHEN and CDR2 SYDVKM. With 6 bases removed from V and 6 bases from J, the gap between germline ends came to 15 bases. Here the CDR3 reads CASRPGIDSQPQHF. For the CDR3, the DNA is TGTGCCAGCAGGCCAGGGATTGATAGTCAGCCCCAGCATTTT.

CDR3 loop: CASSLQDSYNEQFF. The CDR3 region has the DNA TGTGCCAGCAGTTTGCAGGATTCCTACAATGAGCAGTTCTTC. This chain connects TRBV27 to TRBJ2-1; no definite D call. The germline V gene encodes CDR1 MNHEY and CDR2 SMNVEV (reference sequence). Trimming took off 3 bases at V and 1 base at J, with 7 bases between the two ends. This CDR3 has 14 amino acids.

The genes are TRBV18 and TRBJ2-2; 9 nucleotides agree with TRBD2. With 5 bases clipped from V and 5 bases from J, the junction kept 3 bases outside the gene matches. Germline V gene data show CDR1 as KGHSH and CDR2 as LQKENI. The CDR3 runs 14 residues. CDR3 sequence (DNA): TGTGCCAGCTCATCCAGCGGGGGGACCGGGGAGCTGTTTTTT. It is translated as CASSSSGGTGELFF.

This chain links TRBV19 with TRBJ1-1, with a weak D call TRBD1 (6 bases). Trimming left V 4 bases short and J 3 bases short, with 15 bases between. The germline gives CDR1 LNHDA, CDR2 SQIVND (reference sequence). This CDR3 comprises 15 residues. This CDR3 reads CASSTYRELDTEAFF. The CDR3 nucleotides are TGTGCCAGTAGTACATACAGGGAGTTGGACACTGAAGCTTTCTTT.

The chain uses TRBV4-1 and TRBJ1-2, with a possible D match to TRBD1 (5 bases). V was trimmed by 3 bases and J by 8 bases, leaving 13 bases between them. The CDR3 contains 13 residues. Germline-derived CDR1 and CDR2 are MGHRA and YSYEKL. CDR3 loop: CASSHPEAGGYTF. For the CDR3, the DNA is TGCGCCAGCAGCCATCCCGAGGCAGGGGGCTACACCTTC.